This T cell receptor beta chain was retrieved from a study of blood T cell repertoires in COVID-19. After removal of 4 bases from V and 10 bases from J, the junction contained 6 bases not matched to a gene. Germline V gene lookup returns CDR1 MGHRA and CDR2 YSYEKL. This CDR3 is 14 amino acids long. Clones were sequenced by immunoSEQ multiplex PCR, and TCRdb holds only the in-frame ones, with some missing. Found here are over 200,000 clones, more than 75% of them singletons; the top ten hold 0.95% to 1%. The rearrangement uses TRBV4-1 and TRBJ2-1; the match to TRBD1 covers 11 bases. The material sequenced was peripheral blood. The TCR sequence derives from a woman in her thirties or forties who had recovered from COVID-19. The CDR3 is CASSPGQGAQEQFF. CDR3 sequence (DNA): TGCGCCAGCAGCCCCGGACAGGGGGCGCAAGAGCAGTTCTTC.